Included here is one T cell receptor beta chain sequence, with context. This clone was seen ten or more times. No antigen is known for it. The read ends 3 residues before the CDR3 terminus; that terminus is restored from the germline J gene. Most of the CVID patients and most of the healthy controls were of Caucasian heritage. Heparinized peripheral whole blood samples of about 5 to 8.5 ml were collected from each donor. Genomic DNA from adults with common variable immune deficiency (CVID) and from healthy adult controls was the source for sequencing TCRbeta CDR3 repertoires. The control group was made up of roughly 22 healthy adult volunteers (about ten male and around 12 female) whose ages ranged from about 20 to 70 years, with a mean age of approximately 31. Diluted blood was density-centrifuged over Hypaque 1077 or Ficoll-Paque to isolate peripheral blood mononuclear cells. Genomic DNA was obtained from unsorted mononuclear cells through either Qiagen column purification or a centrifugation-based method.

There are 16 amino acids in the CDR3, from cysteine to phenylalanine inclusive. Of the CDR3's DNA, 39 bases were read; they are in frame from base 1. The germline V end is reduced by 1 base and the J end by 4 bases; junction bases left unmatched: 4. The data were taken from a study of T cell clonality in common variable immunodeficiency (dated by TCRdb to between 2015 and 2016). Findings and caveats that apply to the study as a whole: CVID TCRbeta sequences reportedly showed fewer deletions and N-nucleotide insertions and lacked highly modified clones with 13 or more V deletions. Differences among patients in the CVID cohort limited the correlations between repertoire features and clinical complications. According to the authors, finding the cause of the higher clonality in CVID would require sequencing the repertoires of T cell subpopulations. Compared with healthy controls, CVID subjects showed increased TCRbeta clonality (t-test p = 0.018), a feature most characteristic of about a third of subjects. CVID subjects shared fewer TCRbeta clones with each other than healthy controls did (p < 0.0001). Even though DNA input was the same, control samples had an average of about 90,000 unique sequences each, compared with some 32,000 in CVID samples.

For sequencing, equivalent amounts of genomic DNA were input from CVID and control samples. For every sample, a 60 bp segment covering the rearranged TCRbeta CDR3 region was amplified and then sequenced. The immunoSEQ assay, a bias-corrected multiplex PCR combined with high-throughput sequencing, was used for TCRbeta amplification. The original methods were these. Every unique nucleotide sequence was considered a clone and was annotated with V, D and J genes, copy number and frequency. Sequences were labeled productive if in frame, and non-productive if out of frame or containing stop codons. As previously described, Shannon's entropy was used to calculate clonality. Mean CDR3 Kyte-Doolittle hydropathy was derived from the predicted amino acid sequences of productive clones. The R hclust function was used to hierarchically cluster scaled V gene usage with Manhattan distance and complete linkage. Sharing of clones by CDR3 amino acid sequence was evaluated through resampling of 12 repertoires per group over 100 rounds. Repertoires were searched for 70 published EBV-specific and approximately 240 published CMV-specific TCRbeta sequences. A couple of CVID samples that yielded fewer than 10,000 sequences were excluded from the analysis, so around 40 CVID repertoires were retained. TCRdb retrieved this table from immuneACCESS and kept in-frame rearrangements only. Not all clones are present; in checked studies, unresolved V genes account for under half, and no reason is known for the remainder. The V and J calls and the clone size are those of that table, but D and trimming were determined from the DNA. This sample includes 40,000 or so clones, and none of them was observed just once. 2.5% to 3% of the sample goes to the ten largest clones.

The chain is made from TRBV12-3 or TRBV12-4 and TRBJ2-3, and TRBD2 matches 11 of the central bases. Specimen: peripheral blood mononuclear cells. The clonotype comes from a person aged 18 to 75 in good health. The CDR3 bases that were read are TGTGCCAGCAGTTTAGGGGCTAGCGGGAGGTCAGATACG. This codes for CASSLGASGRSDT. The whole CDR3 protein is CASSLGASGRSDTQYF.